Below are 31 T cell receptor beta chains sequenced from a single sample in a study of patients and donors after allogeneic stem cell transplantation. TCRdb re-called the RT-PCR reads through MiXCR, storing one row per CDR3 protein. The repertoire holds more than 850,000 distinct CDR3 sequences, with under 20% as singletons. Sequenced sample: blood, either unsorted or a sorted T cell fraction (not recorded which). The receptors originated from a human donor who was either an allogeneic HSCT recipient or a stem cell or donor lymphocyte infusion donor (not recorded which). It is not recorded whose cells these are; they may come from a transplant donor.

The chain is built from TRBV4-2 and TRBJ1-1, with TRBD1 matching 7 bases. J lost 4 bases, V lost 1 base, and 3 bases had no gene match. The germline V gene has CDR1 LGHNA and CDR2 YNFKEQ. CDR3 length: 14 amino acids. The CDR3 nucleotides read TGTGCCAGCAGCCAAGGTCACAGGGGCACTGAAGCTTTCTTT. Its translation is CASSQGHRGTEAFF.

This clonotype was picked up a small number of times. This chain uses TRBV7-2 with TRBJ1-6, with D possibly being TRBD1 (6 bases). Trimming left V 2 bases short and J 6 bases short, with 8 bases between. Per germline, CDR1 SGHTA and CDR2 FQGNSA. CDR3 length: 14 residues. Here the CDR3 reads CASSLRGSNSPLHF. In DNA, the CDR3 is TGTGCCAGCAGCTTAAGGGGGAGTAATTCACCCCTCCACTTT.

This clonotype was seen more than once but under ten times. This sequence joins TRBV7-2 and TRBJ2-7; 10 bases are shared with TRBD1. CDR1 SGHTA and CDR2 FQGNSA come from the germline V gene. The CDR3 has 17 amino acids. V was clipped by 0 bases and J by 4 bases; unmatched bases: 9. CDR3 residues: CASSLAEPGQGLYEQYF. CDR3 coding DNA: TGTGCCAGCAGCTTAGCAGAACCGGGACAGGGGTTATACGAGCAGTACTTC. Full variable domain (remainder filled in from reference TRBV7-2 and TRBJ2-7): GAGVSQSPSNKVTEKGKDVELRCDPISGHTALYWYRQSLGQGLEFLIYFQGNSAPDKSGLPSDRFSAERTGGSVSTLTIQRTQQEDSAVYLCASSLAEPGQGLYEQYFGPGTRLTVT.

This clonotype is a singleton in its sample. The V call is TRBV3-1, the J call TRBJ2-1; no reliable D call. The CDR3 consists of 14 residues. V was trimmed by 1 base and J by 8 bases, leaving 12 bases between them. Germline CDR1 is LGHDT and CDR2 is YNNKEL (reference sequence). The DNA for the CDR3 is TGTGCCAGCAGCCAAGTATTACGATCGGATGAGCAGTTCTTC. Its translation is CASSQVLRSDEQFF.

The V and J genes are TRBV5-6 and TRBJ2-1; 9 bases agree with TRBD2. CDR1 and CDR2 from the germline V gene are SGHDT and YYEEEE. The V gene end was trimmed by 4 bases and the J gene end by 10 bases; junction bases not matched to a gene: 15. The CDR3 contains 16 residues. CDR3 sequence reads: CASSIPWRGGPHEQFF. The CDR3 coding sequence is TGTGCCAGCAGCATCCCCTGGCGGGGGGGCCCCCACGAGCAGTTCTTC.

This clonotype came up a few times. This chain joins TRBV4-3 and TRBJ2-5; D may correspond to TRBD1 or TRBD2 (6 bases each). Trimming shortened V by 1 base and J by 5 bases, and 17 bases separated the two germline ends. The CDR3 sequence is 16 residues long. Germline CDR1 and CDR2: LGHNA and YSLEER. The CDR3 nucleotides read TGCGCCAGCAGCCAAGGTGCTTCGTGGGGGGCGGAGACCCAGTACTTC. Its protein product is CASSQGASWGAETQYF.

The chain combines TRBV10-3 with TRBJ1-3; D is perhaps TRBD1 (6 bases). V was trimmed by 10 bases and J by 12 bases, leaving 19 bases between them. Germline lookup yields CDR1 ENHRY and CDR2 SYGVKD. This CDR3 has 12 residues. CDR3 amino acids: CATEGQPQGIYF. The DNA of the CDR3 is TGTGCCACGGAAGGACAGCCGCAAGGCATATATTTT.

The gene calls are TRBV6-2 or TRBV6-3 and TRBJ2-7; the match to TRBD1 covers 8 bases. V shed 8 bases and J 5 bases; nucleotides not matched to a gene: 5. CDR3 length equals 12 residues. Germline V gives CDR1 MNHEY, CDR2 SVGEGT. CDR3 loop: CASRDRSHEQYF. The CDR3 region has the DNA TGTGCCAGCCGGGACAGGTCCCACGAGCAGTACTTC.

The table lists this clonotype with a count of one. This chain uses TRBV15 with TRBJ1-1; D ambiguous. The CDR3 is made up of 15 amino acids. Germline CDR1 and CDR2: LNHNV and YYDKDF (reference sequence). The V end lost 5 bases, the J end lost 0 bases, and 13 bases lay between the germline ends. The DNA of the CDR3 is TGTGCCACCAGCGAAGCCCCCCGAATGAACACTGAAGCTTTCTTT. Translating it yields CATSEAPRMNTEAFF.

This clonotype appeared a few times. The chain links TRBV27 to TRBJ1-2, with D maybe TRBD1 (6 bases). There are 13 residues in the CDR3. Trimming shortened V by 9 bases and J by 3 bases, and 14 bases separated the two germline ends. Germline V lookup: CDR1 MNHEY, CDR2 SMNVEV (reference sequence). The CDR3 nucleotides are TGTGCCAGTCACAGGGTCGGTGACTATGGCTACACCTTC. This translates into CASHRVGDYGYTF.

This chain joins TRBV5-1 and TRBJ1-1, with a weak D call TRBD1 (5 bases). The germline gives CDR1 SGHRS, CDR2 YFSETQ. This CDR3 is 15 amino acids long. Between the trimmed V and J ends, which lost 4 bases and 1 base, there was a span of 14 bases. The CDR3 loop is CASSVQGPQNTEAFF. Here the CDR3 DNA reads TGCGCCAGCAGCGTGCAGGGACCCCAGAACACTGAAGCTTTCTTT.

The genes are TRBV10-3 and TRBJ1-2; TRBD1 aligns across 7 bases. V shed 2 bases, J shed 3 bases, and the junction held 6 bases outside the gene matches. This CDR3 has 15 residues. Germline V CDR1 and CDR2: ENHRY, SYGVKD. The CDR3 bases are TGTGCCATCAGTGAGGTGGACAGGCTTTACTATGGCTACACCTTC. It translates to CAISEVDRLYYGYTF.

The chain joins TRBV2 to TRBJ2-7, with no clear D. Per germline, CDR1 SNHLY and CDR2 FYNNEI. The germline V and J ends were trimmed by 2 bases and 5 bases, with 13 bases remaining between them. The CDR3 totals 14 residues. The CDR3 reads CASSEIAEFNEQYF. The CDR3 DNA follows: TGTGCCAGCAGTGAAATAGCAGAGTTCAACGAGCAGTACTTC.

Only a few counts were recorded for this clonotype. The J gene is TRBJ2-1, the V gene TRBV5-1; D remains ambiguous. Trimming shortened V by 3 bases and J by 3 bases, and 7 bases separated the two germline ends. CDR1 is SGHRS, CDR2 YFSETQ, per germline. The CDR3 loop spans 13 amino acids. CDR3 sequence reads: CASSYGRYNEQFF. For the CDR3, the DNA is TGCGCCAGCAGCTACGGACGCTACAATGAGCAGTTCTTC.

The J gene is TRBJ1-4, the V gene TRBV7-2; 7 bases line up with TRBD1. This CDR3 region has 15 residues. Germline V CDR1 and CDR2: SGHTA, FQGNSA. V shed 5 bases and J 2 bases; nucleotides not matched to a gene: 5. The CDR3 nucleotides read TGTGCCAGCAGCCTGAAGGGGGCGACTAATGAAAAACTGTTTTTT. This gives the protein CASSLKGATNEKLFF. The whole variable domain, filled in from reference TRBV7-2 and TRBJ1-4, reads GAGVSQSPSNKVTEKGKDVELRCDPISGHTALYWYRQSLGQGLEFLIYFQGNSAPDKSGLPSDRFSAERTGGSVSTLTIQRTQQEDSAVYLCASSLKGATNEKLFFGSGTQLSVL.

V usage is TRBV5-1 and J usage is TRBJ2-2; TRBD2 agrees at 8 bases. This CDR3 is 14 amino acids long. From germline, CDR1 is SGHRS and CDR2 YFSETQ. With 7 bases clipped from V and 0 bases from J, the junction kept 2 bases outside the gene matches. The CDR3: CASGLAPNTGELFF. In DNA form, the CDR3 reads TGCGCCAGCGGACTAGCCCCGAACACCGGGGAGCTGTTTTTT.

This chain links TRBV20-1 with TRBJ1-1; unclear D gene. Per germline, CDR1 DFQATT and CDR2 SNEGSKA (reference sequence). The ends were cut back, 3 bases at V and 0 bases at J, with 8 bases in the middle. The CDR3 runs to 13 residues. CDR3 sequence: CSASVSMNTEAFF. In nucleotides, the CDR3 is TGCAGTGCTAGTGTCAGCATGAACACTGAAGCTTTCTTT.

This clonotype was recorded a few times. The J gene is TRBJ2-2, the V gene TRBV27; D call uncertain. The germline CDR1 and CDR2 sequences are MNHEY and SMNVEV (reference sequence). Trimming took 3 bases from V and 3 from J, leaving 17 bases between them. The CDR3 covers 17 residues. This chain's CDR3 is CASSFRPPDGYTGELFF. In DNA, the CDR3 is TGTGCCAGCAGTTTTAGACCCCCCGACGGGTACACCGGGGAGCTGTTTTTT.

This clonotype was found a few times. The CDR3 loop is CASRGGGRVADTQYF. CDR3 DNA sequence: TGTGCCAGCAGGGGAGGGGGCCGCGTGGCAGATACGCAGTATTTT. V is TRBV6-1 and J is TRBJ2-3; the D call may be TRBD1 or TRBD2 (7 bases each). Germline V gene data show CDR1 as MNHNS and CDR2 as SASEGT. CDR3 size: 15 residues. Trimming stripped 6 bases from V and 4 bases from J, with 17 bases between.

This sequence joins TRBV27 and TRBJ2-7; D not certain. V lost 4 bases, J lost 6 bases, and 31 bases lay in between. Germline V gene data show CDR1 as MNHEY and CDR2 as SMNVEV (reference sequence). The CDR3 covers 19 residues. CDR3 bases: TGTGCCAGCAGTTCCAGACTTGGACCTCGGAGAGTGGGGTTCGGCGAGCAGTACTTC. It specifies CASSSRLGPRRVGFGEQYF.

This clonotype was recorded a few times. V usage is TRBV5-4 and J usage is TRBJ2-7; TRBD1 agrees at 11 bases. Germline CDR1 is SGHNT and CDR2 is YYREEE (reference sequence). V shed 4 bases, J shed 3 bases, and the junction held 9 bases outside the gene matches. The CDR3 extends over 16 amino acids. The CDR3 region has the DNA TGTGCCAGCAGCCGAACAACGGGACAGGGGGACTACGAGCAGTACTTC. This sequence encodes CASSRTTGQGDYEQYF.

This clonotype came up many times. The chain recombines TRBV25-1 with TRBJ2-7; tentatively, D is TRBD1 (6 bases). The V gene's germline CDR1 is MGHDK and CDR2 SYGVNS. The V gene lost 7 bases and the J gene lost 0 bases, with 7 bases spanning the gap. CDR3 size: 12 residues. The CDR3 DNA follows: TGTGCCAGCAAGGGGGACTCCTACGAGCAGTACTTC. This codes for CASKGDSYEQYF.

This clonotype has only a few counts. This chain links TRBV24-1 with TRBJ2-3; D ambiguous. The germline V gene has CDR1 KGHDR and CDR2 SFDVKD. This CDR3 is built from 13 residues. With 3 bases removed from V and 0 bases from J, the gap between germline ends came to 3 bases. The chain's CDR3 is CATSDGSTDTQYF. The CDR3 DNA sequence: TGTGCCACCAGTGATGGTAGCACAGATACGCAGTATTTT.

This clonotype was recorded at least ten times. The V call is TRBV4-3, the J call TRBJ2-2; TRBD1 might be the D (6 bases). The germline gives CDR1 LGHNA, CDR2 YSLEER. The CDR3 loop spans 20 amino acids. V was shortened by 0 bases and J by 0 bases, with 20 bases between the two germline ends. CDR3 region: CASSQEILDRRLPNTGELFF. The CDR3 DNA is TGCGCCAGCAGCCAAGAGATATTGGACAGAAGACTGCCGAACACCGGGGAGCTGTTTTTT.

This clonotype appeared once. This chain links TRBV28 with TRBJ2-7; TRBD2 matches at 7 bases. The trim removed 1 base at V and 2 bases at J, leaving 5 bases unmatched. In germline, CDR1 is MDHEN, CDR2 SYDVKM. CDR3 length: 15 amino acids. The CDR3 DNA sequence: TGTGCCAGCAGTTTATCTCTAGCGGATACCTACGAGCAGTACTTC. Translation: CASSLSLADTYEQYF.

A few counts support this clonotype. The rearrangement uses TRBV20-1 and TRBJ1-2; no clear D. Trimming stripped 3 bases from V and 4 bases from J, with 9 bases between. Germline lookup yields CDR1 DFQATT and CDR2 SNEGSKA (reference sequence). This CDR3 contains 12 residues. The CDR3 loop is CSARLTTYGYTF. CDR3 DNA: TGCAGTGCTAGGCTTACAACCTATGGCTACACCTTC.

The chain is built from TRBV27 and TRBJ1-3, with D unresolved. Trimming cost V 9 bases and J 2 bases, with 17 bases left between them. Germline values: CDR1 MNHEY, CDR2 SMNVEV (reference sequence). The CDR3 is 15 amino acids. CDR3 in DNA: TGTGCCAGATACCCAACGCCTGGAGCTGGAAACACCATATATTTT. Protein product: CARYPTPGAGNTIYF.

This chain uses TRBV7-2 with TRBJ2-1; 8 bases fit TRBD1. The CDR3 loop spans 14 amino acids. The germline gives CDR1 SGHTA, CDR2 FQGNSA. Unmatched junction bases numbered 6, after V lost 2 bases and J lost 9 bases. The CDR3, as DNA: TGTGCCAGCAGCTTACAGGGGGCGCCAGGTGAGCAGTTCTTC. Translated: CASSLQGAPGEQFF.

The V call is TRBV6-2 or TRBV6-3, the J call TRBJ2-1; a weak D match, TRBD2 (5 bases). This CDR3 is 15 amino acids long. V was pared by 6 bases and J by 7 bases, with 19 bases between. Germline CDR1 MNHEY, CDR2 SVGEGT. The CDR3 DNA follows: TGTGCCAGCAGCCAAGAGGGCCTAAGATGGAATGAGCAGTTCTTC. Amino acid sequence: CASSQEGLRWNEQFF.

CDR3 DNA sequence: TGTGCCAGCAGTTCGGTTCGCGGGGGGACCAATGAGCAGTTCTTC. Protein: CASSSVRGGTNEQFF. V gene TRBV6-2 or TRBV6-3 combines with J gene TRBJ2-1, with 8 bases that match TRBD2. Germline V gene sequence: CDR1 MNHEY, CDR2 SVGEGT. CDR3 size: 15 residues. V shed 4 bases and J 6 bases; nucleotides not matched to a gene: 8.

In this sample, this clonotype turned up many times. This chain connects TRBV12-3 or TRBV12-4 to TRBJ2-2; D gene ambiguous. The CDR3 loop spans 16 amino acids. Trimming took 5 bases from V and 6 from J, leaving 19 bases between them. The CDR3 here is CASSPSRVLRAGELFF. CDR3 nucleotides: TGTGCCAGCAGTCCGTCACGGGTTCTTAGGGCCGGGGAGCTGTTTTTT.